Sequencing of this TCR beta chain was carried out in a study of blood T cell dynamics during melanoma immunotherapy. About the research overall: Patients with metastatic melanoma got pembrolizumab or nivolumab-ipilimumab as first-line care.

Described time point: pre-treatment baseline. Response was assessed by RECIST 1.1 at 12 weeks, except two rapid progressors. This CDR3 region has 14 residues. Trimming shortened V by 1 base and J by 5 bases, and 10 bases separated the two germline ends. Germline values: CDR1 MGHRA, CDR2 YSYEKL. Overall study findings and caveats: Disease-control patients, not progressors, showed rising cfDNA rearrangement scores by W3.

Notes on this clone: Its antigen is as yet unknown.

The method was immunoSEQ multiplex PCR; TCRdb's version includes in-frame clones alone and lacks a portion of them. The sample lists some 760 clones; around 91% were seen once. The chain employs TRBV4-1 and TRBJ2-3; D ambiguous. This sequence was found in a human donor with melanoma. The sample consisted of cell-free DNA from blood, taken from a patient treated with checkpoint blockade. Here the CDR3 DNA reads TGCGCCAGCAGCCAAGTACAGACCGGAGATACGCAGTATTTT. Translated: CASSQVQTGDTQYF.